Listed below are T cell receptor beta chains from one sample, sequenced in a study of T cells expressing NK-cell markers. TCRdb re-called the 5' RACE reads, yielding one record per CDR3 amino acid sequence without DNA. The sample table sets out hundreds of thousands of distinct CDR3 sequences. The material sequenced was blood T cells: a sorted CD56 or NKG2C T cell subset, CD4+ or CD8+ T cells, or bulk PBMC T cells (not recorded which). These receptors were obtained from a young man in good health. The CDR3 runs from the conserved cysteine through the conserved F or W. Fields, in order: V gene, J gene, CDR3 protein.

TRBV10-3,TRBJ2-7,CAISEGVAGGDEQYF
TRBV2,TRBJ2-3,CASSEALMRGRGSTDTQYF
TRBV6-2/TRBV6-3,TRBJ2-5,CASSYSRQGGTQYF
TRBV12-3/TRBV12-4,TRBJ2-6,CASSLGTSFSGANVLTF
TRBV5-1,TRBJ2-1,CASSPSGKGHGEQFF
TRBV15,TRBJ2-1,CATSRAGVVYNEQFF
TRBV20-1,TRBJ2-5,CSASPKVGTQYF
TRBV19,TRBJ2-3,CARKRGDTQYF
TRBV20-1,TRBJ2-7,CSGTGTLEQYF
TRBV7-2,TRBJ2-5,CASSLRGRAQYF
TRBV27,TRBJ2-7,CASSTPGNLYEQYF
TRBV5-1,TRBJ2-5,CASSQVGDRKETQYF
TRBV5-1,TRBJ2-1,CASREGDNEQFF
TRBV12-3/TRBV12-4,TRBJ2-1,CASSLEDSQQFF
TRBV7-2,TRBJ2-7,CASSYTLAGSSHYEQYF
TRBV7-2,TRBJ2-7,CASSASGGSYEQYF
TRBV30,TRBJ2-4,CAWSSGRTKNIQYF
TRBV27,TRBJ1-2,CASSFGQGYGYTF
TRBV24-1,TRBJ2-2,CATTGGGLAGNTGELFF
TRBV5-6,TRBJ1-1,CASSLDGVGMNTEAFF
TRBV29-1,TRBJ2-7,CSVARGQSGGQYF
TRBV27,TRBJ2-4,CASSLTTIENIQYF
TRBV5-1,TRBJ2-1,CASSFKLAGSYNEQFF
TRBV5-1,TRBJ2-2,CASSLRGFTGELFF
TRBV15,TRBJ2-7,CATSRERTLISYEQYF
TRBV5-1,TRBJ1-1,CASSHGDGKNTEAFF
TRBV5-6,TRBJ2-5,CASSDVGGRVQYF
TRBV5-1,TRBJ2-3,CASSLDRGYGTQYF
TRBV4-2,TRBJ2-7,CASSQDWELKGNYEQYF
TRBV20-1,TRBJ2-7,CSARSSGRTYEQYF
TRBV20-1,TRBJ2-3,CSAKRRLAGGDTQYF
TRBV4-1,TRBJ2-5,CASSHPAEGPKETQYF
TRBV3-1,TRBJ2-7,CASSFTAGGSYEQYF
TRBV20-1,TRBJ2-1,CSARDGARVGYNEQFF
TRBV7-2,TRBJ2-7,CASGTLAGFNEQYF
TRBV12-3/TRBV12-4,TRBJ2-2,CASSFALAENTGELFF
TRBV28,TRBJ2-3,CASSPQYVDTQYF
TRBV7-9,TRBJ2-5,CASSLAGWQETQYF
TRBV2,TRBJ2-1,CASSEARDNEQFF
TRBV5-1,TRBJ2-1,CASSLTHGGIDEQFF
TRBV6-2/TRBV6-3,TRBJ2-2,CASTKIGELFF
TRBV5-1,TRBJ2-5,CASSPDRAETQYF
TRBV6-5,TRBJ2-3,CASRSGYDTDTQYF
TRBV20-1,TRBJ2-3,CSASGGTKSTDTQYF
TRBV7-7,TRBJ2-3,CASSVGQGPDDTQYF
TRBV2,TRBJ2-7,CASSDNGRTYEQYF
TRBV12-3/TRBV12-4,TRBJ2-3,CASSPNLAGVGTDTQYF